The rows below give T cell receptor beta chains drawn from one sample of a study of T cell responses to AZD1222 COVID-19 vaccine. Clones were read by immunoSEQ multiplex PCR, and TCRdb kept only the in-frame ones, dropping some. Of around 78,000 clones listed, around 90% are singletons. Source: peripheral blood, taken on day 0 of AZD1222 vaccination. These receptors were obtained from an adult in good health. Each CDR3 is given with its conserved first and last residue. Each record gives: J gene, V gene, clone size, D gene, CDR3 DNA, CDR3 protein. The D gene is left open where the match is weak. Clone size appears in some rows only: once, few, many, or a class for an expanded clone.

j_call: TRBJ1-4
v_call: TRBV7-6
clone_size: .
d_call: TRBD1
cdr3_nt: TGTGCCAGCAGCCAGGGGGGGTCTAATGAAAAACTGTTTTTT
cdr3_aa: CASSQGGSNEKLFF

j_call: TRBJ1-5
v_call: TRBV6-5
clone_size: .
d_call: .
cdr3_nt: TGTGCCAGTAGGGGGGCCCCTTATCAGCCCCAGCATTTT
cdr3_aa: CASRGAPYQPQHF

j_call: TRBJ2-1
v_call: TRBV2
clone_size: .
d_call: TRBD2
cdr3_nt: TGTGCCAGCAAACTAGCGAGGGGCAATGAGCAGTTCTTC
cdr3_aa: CASKLARGNEQFF

j_call: TRBJ2-6
v_call: TRBV10-1
clone_size: .
d_call: .
cdr3_nt: TGCGCCAGCAGTGACAATGGGGCCAACGTCCTGACTTTC
cdr3_aa: CASSDNGANVLTF

j_call: TRBJ2-7
v_call: TRBV2
clone_size: .
d_call: .
cdr3_nt: TGTGCCAGCAGTAGGAGTTCCTACGAGCAGTACTTC
cdr3_aa: CASSRSSYEQYF

j_call: TRBJ2-7
v_call: TRBV29-1
clone_size: .
d_call: TRBD2
cdr3_nt: TGCAGCGTTGAAAGTAGCGGGACGTCCTACGAGCAGTACTTC
cdr3_aa: CSVESSGTSYEQYF

j_call: TRBJ1-3
v_call: TRBV5-1
clone_size: .
d_call: .
cdr3_nt: TGCGCCAGCAGCTTGGATTCGGACTCTGGAAACACCATATATTTT
cdr3_aa: CASSLDSDSGNTIYF

j_call: TRBJ2-7
v_call: TRBV6-2/TRBV6-3
clone_size: .
d_call: .
cdr3_nt: TGTGCCAGCACCCCCGCACGACTAGTCCGGGACTCCTACGAGCAGTACTTC
cdr3_aa: CASTPARLVRDSYEQYF

j_call: TRBJ1-2
v_call: TRBV7-9
clone_size: .
d_call: TRBD1
cdr3_nt: TGTGCCAGCAGCTTAACGTGGACAGGGGGCTCGGGGAACTATGGCTACACCTTC
cdr3_aa: CASSLTWTGGSGNYGYTF

j_call: TRBJ2-7
v_call: TRBV2
clone_size: .
d_call: .
cdr3_nt: TGTGCCAGCAGTCTGGACCTATCAGGAGCCTACGAGCAGTACTTC
cdr3_aa: CASSLDLSGAYEQYF

j_call: TRBJ2-5
v_call: TRBV5-1
clone_size: .
d_call: .
cdr3_nt: TGCGCCAGCAGCTTGGGTCAGGACCAAGAGACCCAGTACTTC
cdr3_aa: CASSLGQDQETQYF

j_call: TRBJ2-7
v_call: TRBV11-2
clone_size: once
d_call: .
cdr3_nt: TGTGCCAGCACCCAGTCCCGGGCCGCCTACGAGCAGTACTTC
cdr3_aa: CASTQSRAAYEQYF

j_call: TRBJ2-1
v_call: TRBV6-1
clone_size: .
d_call: .
cdr3_nt: TGTGCCAGCAGTGAAGATCGGTTCCTCTACAATGAGCAGTTCTTC
cdr3_aa: CASSEDRFLYNEQFF

j_call: TRBJ2-3
v_call: TRBV28
clone_size: .
d_call: TRBD2
cdr3_nt: TGTGCCAGCAGTTTTCCGGGAGGGGTCACAGATACGCAGTATTTT
cdr3_aa: CASSFPGGVTDTQYF

j_call: TRBJ1-5
v_call: TRBV6-2/TRBV6-3
clone_size: .
d_call: .
cdr3_nt: TGTGCCAGCAGTTCCCACACGGGGGGCCAGCCCCAGCATTTT
cdr3_aa: CASSSHTGGQPQHF

j_call: TRBJ1-6
v_call: TRBV6-6
clone_size: .
d_call: .
cdr3_nt: TGTGCCAGCAGTGCCGGAGCACCCTATAATTCACCCCTCCACTTT
cdr3_aa: CASSAGAPYNSPLHF

j_call: TRBJ1-3
v_call: TRBV4-2
clone_size: .
d_call: .
cdr3_nt: TGTGCCAGCAGCCAAGATCAGGGCAATGGAAACACCATATATTTT
cdr3_aa: CASSQDQGNGNTIYF

j_call: TRBJ2-1
v_call: TRBV3-1/TRBV3-2
clone_size: .
d_call: .
cdr3_nt: TGTGCCAGCACTCGACGAGGTGAGCAGTTCTTC
cdr3_aa: CASTRRGEQFF

j_call: TRBJ2-1
v_call: TRBV24-1
clone_size: .
d_call: TRBD2
cdr3_nt: TGTGCCACCAGTGATGCGGGACTACACTACAATGAGCAGTTCTTC
cdr3_aa: CATSDAGLHYNEQFF

j_call: TRBJ2-2
v_call: TRBV3-1/TRBV3-2
clone_size: .
d_call: .
cdr3_nt: TGTGCCAGCAGCCTAACAGAATCGAACACCGGGGAGCTGTTTTTT
cdr3_aa: CASSLTESNTGELFF

j_call: TRBJ1-1
v_call: TRBV25-1
clone_size: .
d_call: .
cdr3_nt: TGTGCCACTCTTTGGAACACTGAAGCTTTCTTT
cdr3_aa: CATLWNTEAFF

j_call: TRBJ2-1
v_call: TRBV12-5
clone_size: .
d_call: .
cdr3_nt: TGTGCTAGTGGCATCCGGGACGGAGCCCGGGGGCAGTTCTTC
cdr3_aa: CASGIRDGARGQFF

j_call: TRBJ1-3
v_call: TRBV10-3
clone_size: .
d_call: .
cdr3_nt: TGTGCCATCACAAGGGAAGGAAACACCATATATTTT
cdr3_aa: CAITREGNTIYF

j_call: TRBJ2-1
v_call: TRBV25-1
clone_size: .
d_call: .
cdr3_nt: TGTGCCAGCAGTGGGGCTATTCCAAGCTCCTACAATGAGCAGTTCTTC
cdr3_aa: CASSGAIPSSYNEQFF

j_call: TRBJ2-6
v_call: TRBV10-3
clone_size: .
d_call: TRBD1
cdr3_nt: TGTGCCATCAGTGAGACCTACAGGGGGCGCTTGTTCTCTGGGGCCAACGTCCTGACTTTC
cdr3_aa: CAISETYRGRLFSGANVLTF

j_call: TRBJ1-3
v_call: TRBV5-6
clone_size: once
d_call: .
cdr3_nt: TGTGCCAGCAGCTTAATAGGAGGGGCCATATATTTT
cdr3_aa: CASSLIGGAIYF

j_call: TRBJ1-5
v_call: TRBV27
clone_size: .
d_call: .
cdr3_nt: TGTGCCAGCAGTCGCAACAGGAACCAGCCCCAGCATTTT
cdr3_aa: CASSRNRNQPQHF

j_call: TRBJ1-4
v_call: TRBV7-3
clone_size: .
d_call: .
cdr3_nt: TGTGCCAGCAGCCCAGGACGGGGCGAAAAACTGTTTTTT
cdr3_aa: CASSPGRGEKLFF

j_call: TRBJ1-5
v_call: TRBV30
clone_size: few
d_call: .
cdr3_nt: TGTGCCTTTAAGGTTGGAGATCAGCCCCAGCATTTT
cdr3_aa: CAFKVGDQPQHF

j_call: TRBJ1-2
v_call: TRBV11-2
clone_size: .
d_call: TRBD1
cdr3_nt: TGTGCCAGCAGCGAGAACAGGGGGCTCGCCTATGGCTACACCTTC
cdr3_aa: CASSENRGLAYGYTF

j_call: TRBJ1-5
v_call: TRBV7-9
clone_size: .
d_call: TRBD1
cdr3_nt: TGTGCCAGCAGCCCAGATATGACAGGGTATAGCAATCAGCCCCAGCATTTT
cdr3_aa: CASSPDMTGYSNQPQHF

j_call: TRBJ2-1
v_call: TRBV14
clone_size: .
d_call: .
cdr3_nt: TGTGCCAGCAGCCAATCTTCCGAGCAGTTCTTC
cdr3_aa: CASSQSSEQFF

j_call: TRBJ2-3
v_call: TRBV5-1
clone_size: .
d_call: .
cdr3_nt: TGCGCCAGCAGCTTGGGTAGCAACACAGATACGCAGTATTTT
cdr3_aa: CASSLGSNTDTQYF

j_call: TRBJ1-2
v_call: TRBV9
clone_size: few
d_call: .
cdr3_nt: TGTGCCAGCAGCGTAGAGTTGGGTGGCTATGGCTACACCTTC
cdr3_aa: CASSVELGGYGYTF

j_call: TRBJ1-3
v_call: TRBV18
clone_size: once
d_call: .
cdr3_nt: TGTGCCAGCTCACCAAGTTCCTCTGGAAACACCATATATTTT
cdr3_aa: CASSPSSSGNTIYF

j_call: TRBJ2-5
v_call: TRBV9
clone_size: .
d_call: .
cdr3_nt: TGTGCCAGCAGCGTAGGGGCAGGACCCCAAGAGACCCAGTACTTC
cdr3_aa: CASSVGAGPQETQYF

j_call: TRBJ2-1
v_call: TRBV6-5
clone_size: .
d_call: .
cdr3_nt: TGTGCCAGCTACAGGGTAAATGAGCAGTTCTTC
cdr3_aa: CASYRVNEQFF

j_call: TRBJ1-6
v_call: TRBV9
clone_size: .
d_call: .
cdr3_nt: TGTGCCAGCAGCCCAACCCCTACGCCATCACCCCTCCACTTT
cdr3_aa: CASSPTPTPSPLHF

j_call: TRBJ1-2
v_call: TRBV10-3
clone_size: .
d_call: .
cdr3_nt: TGTGCCATCAGTGAGCCTAGATCTAACGGGGTGAGCCTCTATGGCTACACCTTC
cdr3_aa: CAISEPRSNGVSLYGYTF

j_call: TRBJ1-2
v_call: TRBV28
clone_size: .
d_call: .
cdr3_nt: TGTGCCAGCAAGCCGGGACTAGGCGGGGGGGGCTACACCTTC
cdr3_aa: CASKPGLGGGGYTF

j_call: TRBJ2-1
v_call: TRBV11-3
clone_size: .
d_call: TRBD2
cdr3_nt: TGTGCCAGCAGAACTAGCGGGAATGAGCAGTTCTTC
cdr3_aa: CASRTSGNEQFF

j_call: TRBJ2-3
v_call: TRBV5-6
clone_size: .
d_call: TRBD2
cdr3_nt: TGTGCCAGCAGCTTGGCGCGAAGCGGGGGACGCACAGATACGCAGTATTTT
cdr3_aa: CASSLARSGGRTDTQYF